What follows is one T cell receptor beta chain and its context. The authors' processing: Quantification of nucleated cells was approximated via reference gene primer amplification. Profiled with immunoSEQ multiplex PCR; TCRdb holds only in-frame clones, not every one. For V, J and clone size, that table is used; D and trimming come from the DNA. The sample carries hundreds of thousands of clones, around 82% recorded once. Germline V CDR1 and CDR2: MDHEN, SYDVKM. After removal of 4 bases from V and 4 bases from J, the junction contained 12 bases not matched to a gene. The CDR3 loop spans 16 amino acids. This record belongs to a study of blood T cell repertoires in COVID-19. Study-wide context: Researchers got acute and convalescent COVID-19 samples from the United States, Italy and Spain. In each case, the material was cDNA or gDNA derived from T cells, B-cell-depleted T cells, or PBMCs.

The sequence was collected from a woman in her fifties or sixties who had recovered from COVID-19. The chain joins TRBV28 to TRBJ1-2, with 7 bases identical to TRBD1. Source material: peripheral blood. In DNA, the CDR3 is TGTGCCAGCAGTTCAACAGGGGCCCCCATCAGCTATGGCTACACCTTC. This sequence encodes CASSSTGAPISYGYTF.